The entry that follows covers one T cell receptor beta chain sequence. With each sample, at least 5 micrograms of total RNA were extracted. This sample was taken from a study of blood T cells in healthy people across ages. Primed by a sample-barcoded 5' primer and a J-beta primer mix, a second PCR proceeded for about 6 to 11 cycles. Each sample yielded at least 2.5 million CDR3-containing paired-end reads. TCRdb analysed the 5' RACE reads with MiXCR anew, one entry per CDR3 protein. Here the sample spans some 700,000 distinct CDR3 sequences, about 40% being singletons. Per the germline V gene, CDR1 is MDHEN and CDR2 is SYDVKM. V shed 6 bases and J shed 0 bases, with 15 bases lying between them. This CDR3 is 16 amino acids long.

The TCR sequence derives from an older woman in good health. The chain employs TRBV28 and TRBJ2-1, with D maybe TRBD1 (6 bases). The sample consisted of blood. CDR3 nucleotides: TGTGCCAGCAGGTCCGCAGGGGTCCCCTCCTACAATGAGCAGTTCTTC. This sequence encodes CASRSAGVPSYNEQFF. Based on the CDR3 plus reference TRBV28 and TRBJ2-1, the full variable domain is DVKVTQSSRYLVKRTGEKVFLECVQDMDHENMFWYRQDPGLGLRLIYFSYDVKMKEKGDIPEGYSVSREKKERFSLILESASTNQTSMYLCASRSAGVPSYNEQFFGPGTRLTVL.